The 28 T cell receptor beta chains in this list originate from one sample, sequenced in a study of cytomegalovirus exposure and HLA in healthy donors. The PCR made use of 60 Vbeta and 13 Jbeta primers. Sequenced by immunoSEQ multiplex PCR; TCRdb stores in-frame clones only, minus some. The table has 85,000 to 100,000 clones, 60% to 80% seen once; the top ten hold around 7.8%. Sample: PBMCs. The origin of the receptors is a man between 50 and 59 years old in good health and CMV-seropositive.

V gene TRBV4-2 combines with J gene TRBJ2-1; D gene ambiguous. CDR3 length: 15 amino acids. V was trimmed by 0 bases and J by 4 bases, leaving 10 bases between them. Germline V gene lookup returns CDR1 LGHNA and CDR2 YNFKEQ. CDR3 loop: CASSQEASGYNEQFF. The CDR3 DNA follows: TGTGCCAGCAGCCAAGAGGCTAGTGGGTACAATGAGCAGTTCTTC.

The V and J genes are TRBV2 and TRBJ2-1, with 15 nucleotides matching TRBD2. Looked up from germline, CDR1 is SNHLY and CDR2 is FYNNEI. Losses at the gene ends were 1 base for V and 9 bases for J; bases not matched to a gene: 7. This CDR3 has 17 amino acids. CDR3 residues: CASSEGGLAGGLGEQFF. CDR3 nucleotide sequence: TGTGCCAGCAGTGAAGGGGGACTAGCGGGGGGATTGGGTGAGCAGTTCTTC.

The rearrangement uses TRBV5-1 and TRBJ1-1; D remains ambiguous. V gave up 2 bases and J gave up 0 bases, with 8 bases separating them. CDR1 SGHRS and CDR2 YFSETQ come from the germline V gene. This CDR3 is 14 amino acids long. The CDR3 reads CASSFSKMNTEAFF. In nucleotides, the CDR3 is TGCGCCAGCAGCTTTTCAAAAATGAACACTGAAGCTTTCTTT.

The rearrangement links TRBV6-5 to TRBJ1-1; D may be TRBD1 (5 bases). Deletions cut 0 bases from V and 5 bases from J, with 10 bases between. CDR3 size: 14 residues. Germline lookup yields CDR1 MNHEY and CDR2 SVGAGI. CDR3: CASSYSKRGTEAFF. DNA of the CDR3: TGTGCCAGCAGTTACTCGAAGCGGGGGACTGAAGCTTTCTTT.

This clone has just a few counts. The chain recombines TRBV5-6 with TRBJ1-6; 8 positions agree with TRBD1. The V gene's germline CDR1 is SGHDT and CDR2 YYEEEE. The junction had 6 bases not matched to a gene; V was cut back by 1 base and J by 9 bases. The CDR3 loop spans 15 amino acids. The CDR3 loop is CASSLLDRARSPLHF. In DNA, the CDR3 is TGTGCCAGCAGCTTGTTGGACAGGGCTCGTTCACCCCTCCACTTT. Full variable domain (missing parts from reference TRBV5-6 and TRBJ1-6): DAGVTQSPTHLIKTRGQQVTLRCSPKSGHDTVSWYQQALGQGPQFIFQYYEEEERQRGNFPDRFSGHQFPNYSSELNVNALLLGDSALYLCASSLLDRARSPLHFGNGTRLTVT.

This clone has only one observation. The chain couples TRBV28 to TRBJ1-2; TRBD1 is a possible D gene (5 bases). CDR1 is MDHEN, CDR2 SYDVKM, per germline. V was trimmed by 7 bases and J by 4 bases, leaving 10 bases between them. The CDR3 is 12 residues long. CDR3 region: CASTDRAYGYTF. CDR3 DNA: TGTGCCAGCACTGACAGAGCCTATGGCTACACCTTC.

The chain employs TRBV19 and TRBJ2-5, with D maybe TRBD1 (6 bases). This CDR3 has 14 residues. Germline lookup yields CDR1 LNHDA and CDR2 SQIVND (reference sequence). With 6 bases removed from V and 7 bases from J, the gap between germline ends came to 18 bases. The CDR3 DNA reads as TGTGCCAGTAGCCTAATAACAGGGTTGGGGACCCAGTACTTC. Encoded protein: CASSLITGLGTQYF.

The rearrangement joins TRBV7-3 to TRBJ2-2; 12 positions match TRBD2. CDR3 length: 15 amino acids. The germline V gene has CDR1 SGHTA and CDR2 FQGTGA. J was trimmed by 5 bases and V by 5 bases; bases with no gene match: 3. As DNA, the CDR3 is TGTGCCAGCAGCGAAACTAGCGGGGGGACCGGGGAGCTGTTTTTT. Translation gives CASSETSGGTGELFF.

CDR3 loop: CASSSDRRTEAFF. CDR3 nucleotide sequence: TGTGCCAGCAGCTCGGACAGGAGGACTGAAGCTTTCTTT. The chain has TRBV7-2 and TRBJ1-1; TRBD1 agrees at 7 bases. CDR3 length: 13 residues. The germline gives CDR1 SGHTA, CDR2 FQGNSA. J was trimmed by 5 bases and V by 4 bases; bases with no gene match: 4.

The chain carries TRBV4-3 and TRBJ2-3, with a possible D match to TRBD2 (5 bases). Germline V CDR1 and CDR2: LGHNA, YSLEER. V lost 0 bases and J lost 6, with 16 bases in between. The CDR3 loop spans 16 amino acids. The CDR3 here is CASSQERTAAGDTQYF. The CDR3 coding sequence is TGCGCCAGCAGCCAAGAAAGGACGGCGGCGGGTGATACGCAGTATTTT.

The CDR3 spells CASLSGVEYNEQFF. CDR3 DNA: TGTGCCAGCCTGAGCGGGGTAGAGTACAATGAGCAGTTCTTC. The chain joins TRBV7-9 to TRBJ2-1; 7 nucleotides line up with TRBD2. The CDR3 contains 14 residues. Germline V CDR1 and CDR2: SEHNR, FQNEAQ (reference sequence). V lost 8 bases to trimming and J lost 4 bases; unmatched junction nucleotides: 8.

This clone has only a few counts. J is TRBJ2-2 and V is TRBV18, with TRBD2 identical over 9 bases. The junction had 6 bases not matched to a gene; V was cut back by 2 bases and J by 5 bases. The CDR3 is 16 amino acids. Germline loops: CDR1 KGHSH, CDR2 LQKENI. The CDR3 region has the DNA TGTGCCAGCTCACCAACAGCTAGCGGGGATACCGGGGAGCTGTTTTTT. Residues: CASSPTASGDTGELFF.

Comment on this clone: An end of the junction does not agree with germline; a read error may underlie this. The rearrangement uses TRBV6-5 and TRBJ1-5; D perhaps matches TRBD1 (5 bases). Germline CDR1 reads MNHEY; CDR2 reads SVGAGI. The CDR3 contains 14 residues. The CDR3 sequence is CASSYQQGSQPQNF. CDR3 nucleotide sequence: TGTGCCAGCAGTTACCAGCAGGGTTCCCAGCCCCAGAATTTT.

The CDR3 loop reads CASSPVRGEGEKLFF. CDR3 nucleotide sequence: TGTGCCAGCAGCCCCGTCAGGGGGGAAGGTGAAAAACTGTTTTTT. V is TRBV5-6 and J is TRBJ1-4, with 7 bases that match TRBD1. Trimming removed 4 bases from V and 7 bases from J; junction bases left unmatched: 10. This CDR3 spans 15 amino acids. Germline V gene lookup returns CDR1 SGHDT and CDR2 YYEEEE.

This chain uses TRBV5-6 with TRBJ2-3; 14 bases fit TRBD2. The length of the CDR3 is 16 residues. Trimming took 4 bases from V and 5 from J; bases not matched to a gene: 6. Germline V gives CDR1 SGHDT, CDR2 YYEEEE. CDR3 sequence: CASSPGTSGGGDTQYF. In DNA form, the CDR3 reads TGTGCCAGCAGCCCTGGGACTAGCGGGGGCGGAGATACGCAGTATTTT. Drawing the rest from reference TRBV5-6 and TRBJ2-3, the complete variable domain is DAGVTQSPTHLIKTRGQQVTLRCSPKSGHDTVSWYQQALGQGPQFIFQYYEEEERQRGNFPDRFSGHQFPNYSSELNVNALLLGDSALYLCASSPGTSGGGDTQYFGPGTRLTVL.

With regard to this clone: The junction departs from the called germline gene at one end, perhaps through a read error. V usage is TRBV5-1 and J usage is TRBJ1-2, with D possibly being TRBD1 (6 bases). This CDR3 has 13 amino acids. Germline V gives CDR1 SGHRS, CDR2 YFSETQ. The CDR3 spells CASSSNGQNGYPF. The CDR3 region has the DNA TGCGCCAGCAGCTCTAATGGACAGAACGGCTACCCCTTC.

In its sample, this clone was seen a few times. This chain uses TRBV5-4 with TRBJ2-3, with a tentative D call TRBD2 (5 bases). The germline V gene encodes CDR1 SGHNT and CDR2 YYREEE (reference sequence). This CDR3 has 14 amino acids. V lost 4 bases and J lost 6, with 15 bases in between. The CDR3 reads CASSLRGPKDTQYF. Written as DNA, the CDR3 is TGTGCCAGCAGCCTCCGAGGGCCCAAGGATACGCAGTATTTT.

The chain is built from TRBV19 and TRBJ2-7; D might be TRBD2 (6 bases). V lost 10 bases and J 7 bases, leaving 14 bases between the germline ends. CDR1 and CDR2 (germline): LNHDA, SQIVND (reference sequence). This CDR3 has 11 residues. The DNA for the CDR3 is TGTGCCACAACGGACGGGGGTGAGCAGTACTTC. Amino acids: CATTDGGEQYF. Full variable domain (rest looked up from reference TRBV19 and TRBJ2-7): DGGITQSPKYLFRKEGQNVTLSCEQNLNHDAMYWYRQDPGQGLRLIYYSQIVNDFQKGDIAEGYSVSREKKESFPLTVTSAQKNPTAFYLCATTDGGEQYFGPGTRLTVT.

The CDR3 sequence is CASSRRLAADNEQFF. CDR3 bases: TGTGCCAGCAGCCGGAGACTAGCGGCCGACAATGAGCAGTTCTTC. This chain uses TRBV7-9 with TRBJ2-1; 9 bases match TRBD2. The J segment lost 5 bases and the V segment lost 5 bases, leaving 7 bases of the junction unmatched. This CDR3 spans 15 amino acids. CDR1 is SEHNR and CDR2 is FQNEAQ in the germline V gene (reference sequence).

This clone was observed a handful of times. J is TRBJ2-7 and V is TRBV27; tentative D call: TRBD1 (5 bases). The germline V gene encodes CDR1 MNHEY and CDR2 SMNVEV (reference sequence). Trimming took off 1 base at V and 6 bases at J, with 10 bases between the two ends. The CDR3 has 13 amino acids. The CDR3 region has the DNA TGTGCCAGCAGTTTATTCGACAGTGCCGAGCAGTACTTC. This translates into CASSLFDSAEQYF.

The rearrangement links TRBV6-1 to TRBJ1-2; D is unclear. This CDR3 is 13 amino acids long. V was clipped by 8 bases and J by 0 bases, with 10 bases between them. Germline CDR1 is MNHNS and CDR2 is SASEGT. The CDR3 spells CASPLYANYGYTF. CDR3 nucleotide sequence: TGTGCCAGCCCCTTGTATGCTAACTATGGCTACACCTTC.

The chain links TRBV6-5 to TRBJ2-5; tentatively, D is TRBD2 (6 bases). Trimming removed 6 bases at V and 1 base at J, with 12 bases between. The CDR3 sequence is 14 residues long. Germline V lookup: CDR1 MNHEY, CDR2 SVGAGI. The CDR3 coding sequence is TGTGCCAGCAGCCGCGGGACTGGCCAAGAGACCCAGTACTTC. It encodes CASSRGTGQETQYF.

Concerning this clone: At one end the junction does not follow the germline gene, possibly because of a read error. The CDR3 DNA follows: TGTGCCAGCAGTGACAGGGGTGGCAATTCACCCCTCAACTTT. Translating it yields CASSDRGGNSPLNF. The rearrangement links TRBV6-5 to TRBJ1-6; 8 nucleotides match TRBD1. The CDR3 runs 14 residues. Germline values: CDR1 MNHEY, CDR2 SVGAGI.

This clone was detected a few times. The chain carries TRBV19 and TRBJ1-5, with D maybe TRBD1 (6 bases). V lost 7 bases and J lost 0, with 25 bases in between. The CDR3 consists of 19 residues. CDR1 is LNHDA, CDR2 SQIVND, per germline (reference sequence). The CDR3 protein is CASTSLGGPWLASNQPQHF. The CDR3 region has the DNA TGTGCCAGTACCTCCCTCGGGGGGCCCTGGCTTGCTAGCAATCAGCCCCAGCATTTT.

The chain is built from TRBV29-1 and TRBJ2-2; 7 bases align to TRBD2. The CDR3 runs 15 residues. CDR1 and CDR2 from the germline V gene are SQVTM and ANQGSEA. The J segment lost 1 base and the V segment lost 4 bases, leaving 6 bases of the junction unmatched. The CDR3 is CSVGNSSGNTGELFF. The CDR3, as DNA: TGCAGCGTTGGAAATTCTAGCGGGAACACCGGGGAGCTGTTTTTT.

This clone occurred a few times. This CDR3 reads CASSLVGSSYNSPLHF. For the CDR3, the DNA is TGTGCCAGCAGCTTAGTCGGGAGCTCCTATAATTCACCCCTCCACTTT. The chain uses TRBV7-8 and TRBJ1-6; no clear D gene. Trimming shortened V by 1 base and J by 0 bases, and 7 bases separated the two germline ends. The CDR3 totals 16 residues. Germline V CDR1 and CDR2: SGHVS, FQNEAQ.

The gene calls are TRBV5-4 and TRBJ1-4; D might be TRBD1 (5 bases). Trimming removed 3 bases from V and 1 base from J, with 10 bases in between. The CDR3 covers 15 residues. CDR1 is SGHNT and CDR2 is YYREEE in the germline V gene (reference sequence). The CDR3 bases are TGTGCCAGCAGCTCCCGGGGGGGAACTAATGAAAAACTGTTTTTT. It translates to CASSSRGGTNEKLFF.

The chain links TRBV18 to TRBJ2-2; TRBD1 aligns across 7 bases. J gave up 0 bases and V 2 bases, and 0 bases lay outside the gene matches. Germline CDR1 KGHSH, CDR2 LQKENI. The CDR3 totals 15 residues. The CDR3 nucleotides read TGTGCCAGCTCACCAGGGACAGCGAACACCGGGGAGCTGTTTTTT. It specifies CASSPGTANTGELFF.